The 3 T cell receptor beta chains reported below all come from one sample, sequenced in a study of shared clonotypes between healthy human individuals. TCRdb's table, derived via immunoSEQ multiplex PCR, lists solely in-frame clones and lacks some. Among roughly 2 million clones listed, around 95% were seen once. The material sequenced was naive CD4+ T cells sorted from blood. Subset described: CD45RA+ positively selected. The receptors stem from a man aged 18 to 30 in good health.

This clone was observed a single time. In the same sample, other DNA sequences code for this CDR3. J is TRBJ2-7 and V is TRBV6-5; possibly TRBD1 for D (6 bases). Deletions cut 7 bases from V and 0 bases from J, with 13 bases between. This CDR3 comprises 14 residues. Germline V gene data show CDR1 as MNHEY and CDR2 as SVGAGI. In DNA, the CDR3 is TGTGCCAGCACCCCGACAGGTCGCTCCTACGAGCAGTACTTC. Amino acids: CASTPTGRSYEQYF.

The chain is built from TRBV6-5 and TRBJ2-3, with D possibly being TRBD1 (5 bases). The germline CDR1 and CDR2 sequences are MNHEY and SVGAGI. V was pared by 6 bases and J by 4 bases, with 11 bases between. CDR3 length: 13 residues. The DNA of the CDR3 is TGTGCCAGCAGAAGGGGTGGGTCAGATACGCAGTATTTT. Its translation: CASRRGGSDTQYF.

The CDR3 loop is CASSLSGLNNSPLHF. The CDR3 DNA follows: TGTGCCAGCAGCTTGTCGGGGCTTAATAATTCACCCCTCCACTTT. This chain links TRBV5-4 with TRBJ1-6; a weak D match, TRBD1 (5 bases). The CDR3 sequence is 15 residues long. The germline V gene encodes CDR1 SGHNT and CDR2 YYREEE (reference sequence). V lost 1 base, J lost 5 bases, and 10 bases lay in between.